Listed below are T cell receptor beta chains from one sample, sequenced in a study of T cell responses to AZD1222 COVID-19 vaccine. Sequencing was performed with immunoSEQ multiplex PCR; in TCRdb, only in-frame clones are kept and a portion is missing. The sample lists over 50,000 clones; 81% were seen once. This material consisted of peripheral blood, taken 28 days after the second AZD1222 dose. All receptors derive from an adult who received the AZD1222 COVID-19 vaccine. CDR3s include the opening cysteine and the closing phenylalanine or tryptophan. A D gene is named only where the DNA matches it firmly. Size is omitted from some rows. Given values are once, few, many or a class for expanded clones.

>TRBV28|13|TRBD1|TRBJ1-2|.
TGTGCCAGCAAGGGGGCGGCCAACTATGGCTACACCTTC
CASKGAANYGYTF
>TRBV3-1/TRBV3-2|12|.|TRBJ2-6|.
TGTGCCAGCAGCCTTGAGGACGGGGGCCTGACTTTC
CASSLEDGGLTF
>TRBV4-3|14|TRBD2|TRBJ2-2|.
TGCGCCAGCAGCCGGGACTACCGCACCGGGGAGCTGTTTTTT
CASSRDYRTGELFF
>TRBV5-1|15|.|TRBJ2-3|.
TGCGCCAGCAGCTTGGAACGGGAGTCCACAGATACGCAGTATTTT
CASSLERESTDTQYF
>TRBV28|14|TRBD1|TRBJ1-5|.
TGTGCCAGCAAATTAGGGGGCGCTAATCAGCCCCAGCATTTT
CASKLGGANQPQHF
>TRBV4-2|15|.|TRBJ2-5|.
TGTGCCAGCAGCCAAGACGGACAGACACAAGAGACCCAGTACTTC
CASSQDGQTQETQYF
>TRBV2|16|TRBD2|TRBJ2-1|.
TGTGCCAGCAGGAATAGCGGGAGCAGCTCCTACAATGAGCAGTTCTTC
CASRNSGSSSYNEQFF
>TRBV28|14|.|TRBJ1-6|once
TGTGCCAGCAGAACAACAGGCTATAATTCACCCCTCCACTTT
CASRTTGYNSPLHF
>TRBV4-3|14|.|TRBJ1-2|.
TGCGCCAGCAGCGAAGACGGTGGGCAGGAGAAGAACACCTTC
CASSEDGGQEKNTF
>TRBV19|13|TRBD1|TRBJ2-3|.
TGTGCCAGTAGCTCCCAGGGGGCAGATACGCAGTATTTT
CASSSQGADTQYF
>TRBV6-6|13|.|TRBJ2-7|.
TGTGCCACCAAACTTCCGGGGTTCGGCGAGCAGTACTTC
CATKLPGFGEQYF
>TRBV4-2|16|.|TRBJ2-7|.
TGTGCCAGCAGCCAAGAGGGGGCGGGAACTTCCTACGAGCAGTACTTC
CASSQEGAGTSYEQYF
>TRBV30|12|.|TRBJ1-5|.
TGTGCCTGGGGGGGCCCGGGACAGCCCCAGCATTTT
CAWGGPGQPQHF
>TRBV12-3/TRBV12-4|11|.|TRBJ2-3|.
TGTGCCAGCAGTTTCTCAGATACGCAGTATTTT
CASSFSDTQYF
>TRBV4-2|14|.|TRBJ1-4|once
TGTGCCAGCAGCCAAGGAGGGGTTCATGAAAAACTGTTTTTT
CASSQGGVHEKLFF